This TCR beta chain was retrieved from a study of blood T cell repertoires in COVID-19. Study-level background: Donors in the United States, Italy and Spain gave samples during acute or convalescent COVID-19.

The table came from immunoSEQ multiplex PCR; TCRdb's copy has only in-frame clones and leaves some out. This sample has tens of thousands of clones, with roughly 84% found just once. There are 14 residues in the CDR3. Trimming stripped 4 bases from V and 4 bases from J, with 16 bases between. The germline gives CDR1 SQVTM, CDR2 ANQGSEA. This TCR came from a man aged 45-65 years with acute or convalescent COVID-19. This chain uses TRBV29-1 with TRBJ1-1; the D gene is possibly TRBD1 (6 bases). Material: peripheral blood. CDR3 DNA: TGCAGCGTTGGAACGGGGGGCTCAGGCACTGAAGCTTTCTTT. Its translation: CSVGTGGSGTEAFF.